This TCR beta chain derives from a study of human T cells and chemical hapten exposure. Time point in this sample: patch test 3, about 24 weeks after DPC sensitization. Treatment meaning: therapeutic diphenylcyclopropenone sensitization with weekly scalp DPC. Trimming removed 0 bases at V and 0 bases at J, with 10 bases between. The germline gives CDR1 LGHDT, CDR2 YNNKEL (reference sequence). The CDR3 consists of 16 residues. The library tagged individual cDNA molecules with unique molecular identifiers. A single record per CDR3 protein comes from TCRdb applying MiXCR to the RACE reads. Altogether 150,000 to 200,000 distinct CDR3 sequences are present, about a quarter being singletons, with the ten largest covering roughly 2%.

The starting material was whole blood, obtained in connection with sensitization to the hapten diphenylcyclopropenone (DPC). The TCR sequence derives from a woman younger than 30 with alopecia areata. Some clones in this sample may be carry-over from other donors' samples. The gene calls are TRBV3-1 and TRBJ2-3; D is ambiguous. The CDR3 DNA is TGTGCCAGCAGCCAAGATCCTGAAACTAGCACAGATACGCAGTATTTT. It encodes CASSQDPETSTDTQYF.